Listed below are T cell receptor beta chains from one sample, sequenced in a study of shared clonotypes between healthy human individuals. Only in-frame clones appear in the TCRdb table, and some are missing; sequencing was by immunoSEQ multiplex PCR. Seen here are roughly 2.2 million clones, approximately 93% observed once, and the top ten hold 0.35% to 0.45%. Specimen: naive CD4+ T cells from PBMCs. Every receptor here comes from a man younger than 30 in good health. Some clones in this sample may be carry-over from other donors' samples. The CDR3 runs from the conserved cysteine through the conserved F or W. Fields, in order: J gene, D gene, clone size, V gene, CDR3 protein, CDR3 DNA. The D gene is left open where the match is weak. A clone size is listed for some rows: how often the clone was seen (once, few, many), or a class if it is expanded.

TRBJ1-5 | TRBD1 | . | TRBV6-1 | CASSEGRTGASTRYSNQPQHF | TGTGCCAGCAGTGAAGGCCGTACAGGGGCCTCGACCCGCTATAGCAATCAGCCCCAGCATTTT
TRBJ1-5 | . | . | TRBV28 | CASSSAGVGDGSNQPQHF | TGTGCCAGCAGTTCGGCAGGGGTGGGAGATGGCAGCAATCAGCCCCAGCATTTT
TRBJ2-5 | TRBD1 | . | TRBV7-2 | CASSLLGQGSSETQYF | TGTGCCAGCAGCTTACTCGGACAGGGTAGCTCAGAGACCCAGTACTTC
TRBJ2-1 | . | once | TRBV29-1 | CSVFRGRDEQFF | TGCAGCGTTTTCAGGGGAAGGGATGAGCAGTTCTTC
TRBJ2-3 | . | . | TRBV7-2 | CASSPGRSAGARTDTQYF | TGTGCCAGCAGCCCGGGAAGAAGCGCGGGGGCCCGCACAGATACGCAGTATTTT
TRBJ2-7 | . | . | TRBV27 | CASSQTGNYEQYF | TGTGCCAGCAGTCAGACGGGTAACTACGAGCAGTACTTC
TRBJ1-1 | TRBD1 | . | TRBV5-4 | CASSRLDRGNTEAFF | TGTGCCAGCAGCCGCCTAGACAGGGGGAACACTGAAGCTTTCTTT
TRBJ1-5 | TRBD1 | few | TRBV2 | CASTGTGGVNQPQHF | TGTGCCAGTACCGGGACAGGGGGTGTCAATCAGCCCCAGCATTTT
TRBJ2-7 | . | once | TRBV2 | CASHRDYAYEQYF | TGTGCCAGCCACAGGGACTATGCCTACGAGCAGTACTTC
TRBJ1-2 | . | . | TRBV7-2 | CASSLTFGANYGYTF | TGTGCCAGCAGCTTAACGTTTGGTGCTAACTATGGCTACACCTTC
TRBJ2-7 | . | . | TRBV6-1 | CASRGGYEQYF | TGTGCCAGCCGAGGTGGGTACGAGCAGTACTTC
TRBJ2-5 | . | . | TRBV18 | CASSPGAGEQTQYF | TGTGCCAGCTCACCTGGGGCAGGGGAACAGACCCAGTACTTC
TRBJ1-5 | . | few | TRBV6-5 | CASRQPTYNQPQHF | TGTGCCAGCAGGCAGCCCACCTACAATCAGCCCCAGCATTTT
TRBJ1-4 | . | . | TRBV18 | CASSPSKGDGEKLFF | TGTGCCAGCTCACCAAGTAAAGGGGATGGGGAAAAACTGTTTTTT
TRBJ1-1 | . | . | TRBV5-1 | CASSLGDRHSEQAFF | TGCGCCAGCAGCTTAGGAGACAGGCACTCTGAGCAAGCTTTCTTT
TRBJ1-2 | . | . | TRBV23-1 | CASSSGGNTF | TGCGCCAGCAGTTCGGGGGGTAACACCTTC
TRBJ2-5 | . | . | TRBV4-1 | CASSQDVTTPSAETQYF | TGCGCCAGCAGCCAAGATGTGACAACCCCTTCGGCAGAGACCCAGTACTTC
TRBJ2-7 | . | . | TRBV14 | CASSQDSRAGGPYEQYF | TGTGCCAGCAGCCAAGATTCCCGAGCTGGCGGGCCCTACGAGCAGTACTTC
TRBJ1-1 | . | . | TRBV28 | CASSLQNTEAFF | TGTGCCAGCAGTTTACAGAACACTGAAGCTTTCTTT
TRBJ2-7 | . | . | TRBV9 | CASSVARDLGEQYF | TGTGCCAGCAGCGTAGCTCGGGACTTGGGCGAGCAGTACTTC
TRBJ2-7 | . | . | TRBV2 | CASSEEGGMIGHYF | TGTGCCAGCAGTGAAGAAGGGGGTATGATCGGGCACTACTTC
TRBJ1-2 | . | . | TRBV19 | CASTPRGVPWNGYTF | TGTGCCAGTACCCCTCGGGGGGTTCCATGGAATGGCTACACCTTC
TRBJ2-2 | . | . | TRBV29-1 | CSVAPGRTNTGELFF | TGCAGCGTTGCCCCGGGACGGACGAACACCGGGGAGCTGTTTTTT
TRBJ2-7 | TRBD2 | once | TRBV28 | CASRARLAASSYEQYF | TGTGCCAGCAGGGCCCGACTAGCGGCAAGCTCCTACGAGCAGTACTTC
TRBJ1-1 | . | . | TRBV28 | CASSFLKRPEAFF | TGTGCCAGCAGTTTTCTTAAGAGGCCGGAAGCTTTCTTT
TRBJ1-1 | . | . | TRBV18 | CASSPPGGAYTEAFF | TGTGCCAGCTCACCACCAGGGGGGGCGTATACTGAAGCTTTCTTT
TRBJ2-3 | TRBD2 | . | TRBV28 | CASSLLWASGGGTQYF | TGTGCCAGCAGTTTATTGTGGGCTAGCGGGGGGGGAACGCAGTATTTT
TRBJ1-2 | . | . | TRBV5-1 | CASSSEASSNYGYTF | TGCGCCAGCAGCTCAGAGGCGTCTTCTAACTATGGCTACACCTTC
TRBJ2-2 | . | . | TRBV23-1 | CEKGLLNTGELFF | TGCGAGAAAGGACTTCTCAACACCGGGGAGCTGTTTTTT
TRBJ1-3 | . | . | TRBV5-1 | CASSSLAGAGGTIYF | TGCGCCAGCAGCTCCCTGGCTGGGGCTGGAGGCACCATATATTTT
TRBJ1-1 | TRBD1 | . | TRBV7-3 | CASSISGTGSKAFF | TGTGCCAGCAGCATAAGTGGGACAGGGTCGAAAGCTTTCTTT
TRBJ1-1 | TRBD1 | few | TRBV30 | CAWSVGQGAIGAFF | TGTGCCTGGAGTGTGGGACAGGGGGCTATTGGAGCTTTCTTT
TRBJ1-1 | . | . | TRBV6-5 | CASSRDLNTEAFF | TGTGCCAGCAGTCGAGATCTAAACACTGAAGCTTTCTTT
TRBJ1-2 | TRBD1 | . | TRBV2 | CASSEDRGWYGYTF | TGTGCCAGCAGTGAAGACAGGGGATGGTATGGCTACACCTTC
TRBJ1-2 | . | . | TRBV11-2 | CASSSGPDRNYGYTF | TGTGCCAGCAGCTCCGGGCCGGATAGGAACTATGGCTACACCTTC
TRBJ2-3 | TRBD2 | . | TRBV9 | CASSVVSGEADTQYF | TGTGCCAGCAGCGTAGTAAGCGGGGAGGCAGATACGCAGTATTTT
TRBJ2-7 | TRBD1 | . | TRBV19 | CASSAGQGKVYEQYF | TGTGCCAGTAGTGCCGGACAGGGGAAGGTCTACGAGCAGTACTTC
TRBJ1-1 | . | . | TRBV6-1 | CASSVRGNTEAFF | TGTGCCAGCAGTGTTAGGGGAAACACTGAAGCTTTCTTT
TRBJ2-3 | TRBD1 | . | TRBV19 | CASRDRGTDTQYF | TGTGCCAGCCGGGACAGAGGCACAGATACGCAGTATTTT
TRBJ1-5 | TRBD1 | . | TRBV19 | CASSRQGYSNQPQHF | TGTGCCAGTAGTAGACAGGGATATAGCAATCAGCCCCAGCATTTT
TRBJ1-2 | . | once | TRBV28 | CASTQQANYGYTF | TGTGCCAGCACCCAGCAGGCTAACTATGGCTACACCTTC
TRBJ2-1 | . | . | TRBV7-9 | CASSPREYRQGTLLEQFF | TGTGCCAGCAGCCCTCGTGAGTATCGGCAGGGGACCCTTTTGGAGCAGTTCTTC
TRBJ2-6 | TRBD2 | . | TRBV5-1 | CASRSLPSGNTGANVLTF | TGCGCCAGCAGATCCCTGCCTAGCGGGAATACTGGGGCCAACGTCCTGACTTTC
TRBJ2-7 | TRBD1 | . | TRBV6-1 | CASTGGSQTYEQYF | TGTGCCAGCACAGGGGGCTCCCAAACCTACGAGCAGTACTTC
TRBJ1-1 | . | . | TRBV4-1 | CASSPRGGTEAFF | TGCGCCAGCAGCCCAAGGGGGGGCACTGAAGCTTTCTTT
TRBJ2-6 | . | . | TRBV2 | CASSERGEPSSGANVLTF | TGTGCCAGCAGTGAAAGGGGTGAACCGAGCTCTGGGGCCAACGTCCTGACTTTC
TRBJ2-3 | . | . | TRBV7-3 | CASSFTGTDTQYF | TGTGCCAGCAGCTTCACCGGCACAGATACGCAGTATTTT
TRBJ2-3 | TRBD2 | . | TRBV19 | CASSRQLAGEFTDTQYF | TGTGCCAGTAGTCGTCAACTAGCGGGAGAATTCACAGATACGCAGTATTTT
TRBJ1-2 | TRBD1 | . | TRBV7-2 | CASRRGQRYQLSNYGYTF | TGTGCCAGCAGACGGGGACAGCGGTATCAGCTGTCTAACTATGGCTACACCTTC
TRBJ2-7 | TRBD2 | once | TRBV5-4 | CASSLELAASYEQYF | TGTGCCAGCAGCTTGGAACTAGCGGCCTCCTACGAGCAGTACTTC
TRBJ1-4 | . | . | TRBV6-1 | CASSDWGLVEKLFF | TGTGCCAGCAGTGATTGGGGACTGGTAGAAAAACTGTTTTTT
TRBJ2-3 | . | few | TRBV5-1 | CASSETLNAPQYF | TGCGCCAGCAGCGAGACTCTAAACGCCCCTCAGTATTTT
TRBJ2-7 | TRBD2 | . | TRBV5-1 | CASNPLAGGHAYEQYF | TGCGCCAGCAATCCCCTAGCGGGAGGACACGCCTACGAGCAGTACTTC
TRBJ2-7 | . | . | TRBV6-6 | CASSRLGETYEQYF | TGTGCCAGCAGTCGCCTGGGAGAAACCTACGAGCAGTACTTC
TRBJ1-5 | TRBD1 | . | TRBV2 | CASSEGTGFQPQHF | TGTGCCAGCAGTGAAGGGACAGGGTTTCAGCCCCAGCATTTT
TRBJ2-1 | TRBD1 | . | TRBV6-5 | CASSYSKQGYNEQFF | TGTGCCAGCAGTTACTCGAAACAGGGGTACAATGAGCAGTTCTTC
TRBJ2-5 | TRBD2 | . | TRBV7-3 | CASSKRTSGQETQYF | TGTGCCAGCAGCAAGCGGACTAGCGGACAAGAGACCCAGTACTTC
TRBJ2-7 | TRBD2 | . | TRBV18 | CASSPIAGSYEQYF | TGTGCCAGCTCACCAATAGCGGGCTCCTACGAGCAGTACTTC
TRBJ1-3 | TRBD1 | once | TRBV9 | CASSARTGWAGNTIYF | TGTGCCAGCAGCGCCCGGACAGGCTGGGCTGGAAACACCATATATTTT
TRBJ2-3 | . | . | TRBV28 | CASSPRGGYTQYF | TGTGCCAGCAGCCCGCGGGGAGGATATACGCAGTATTTT